This T cell receptor (beta chain) came from a study of PD-L1 blockade in urothelial cancer. Study-wide context: Blood samples had a median of 141,255 T cells.

This clone was counted between two and nine times. Urothelial carcinoma affected the patients, and it was locally advanced or metastatic. Profiled with immunoSEQ multiplex PCR; TCRdb holds only in-frame clones, not every one. The sample carries tens of thousands of clones, around 87% recorded once. V lost 2 bases and J lost 6, with 15 bases in between. The CDR3 has 15 amino acids. The germline gives CDR1 LNHNV, CDR2 YYDKDF (reference sequence). Here the sequenced sample was PBMCs, taken around atezolizumab (anti-PD-L1) treatment. The receptor comes from a man aged 50 to 60 with urothelial cancer. The rearrangement joins TRBV15 to TRBJ2-3; D is perhaps TRBD2 (5 bases). The CDR3 protein is CATSRLARAIDTQYF. The CDR3 DNA is TGTGCCACCAGCAGACTAGCTCGGGCAATTGATACGCAGTATTTT.